One sample yielded the 11 T cell receptor beta chains listed below, sequenced in a study of cytomegalovirus exposure and HLA in healthy donors. Clones were read by immunoSEQ multiplex PCR, and TCRdb kept only the in-frame ones, dropping some. The sample lists under 250,000 clones, about 89% occurring once. Input material: PBMCs. Receptors originate from a young woman in good health and CMV-seronegative.

The chain couples TRBV28 to TRBJ2-3; the match to TRBD1 covers 7 bases. V was pared by 6 bases and J by 2 bases, with 5 bases of the junction left unmatched. Germline V gene sequence: CDR1 MDHEN, CDR2 SYDVKM. The CDR3 consists of 14 residues. CDR3 coding DNA: TGTGCCAGCAGAACCGGGACAGACACAGATACGCAGTATTTT. It translates to CASRTGTDTDTQYF.

The chain combines TRBV2 with TRBJ2-1, with 11 bases identical to TRBD2. With V trimmed by 6 bases and J by 5 bases, 6 bases remained unmatched. The CDR3 totals 15 residues. CDR1 and CDR2 from the germline V gene are SNHLY and FYNNEI. DNA of the CDR3: TGTGCCAGCAGCCCAGGGACTAGCGGTAACAATGAGCAGTTCTTC. It codes for CASSPGTSGNNEQFF.

The rearrangement uses TRBV2 and TRBJ2-7; 9 bases are a match to TRBD1. Unmatched junction bases numbered 8, after V lost 3 bases and J lost 2 bases. Per the germline V gene, CDR1 is SNHLY and CDR2 is FYNNEI. The length of the CDR3 is 16 residues. This chain's CDR3 is CASSDWDREITYEQYF. The CDR3 DNA reads as TGTGCCAGCAGTGATTGGGACAGGGAAATTACCTACGAGCAGTACTTC. Full variable domain (rest looked up from reference TRBV2 and TRBJ2-7): EPEVTQTPSHQVTQMGQEVILRCVPISNHLYFYWYRQILGQKVEFLVSFYNNEISEKSEIFDDQFSVERPDGSNFTLKIRSTKLEDSAMYFCASSDWDREITYEQYFGPGTRLTVT.

The chain couples TRBV9 to TRBJ2-1; D possibly corresponds to TRBD1 (5 bases). CDR1 is SGDLS, CDR2 YYNGEE, per germline. CDR3 length: 16 residues. V gave up 1 base and J gave up 3 bases, with 14 bases separating them. The CDR3 spells CASSVMGRPDYNEQFF. CDR3 sequence (DNA): TGTGCCAGCAGCGTAATGGGGCGCCCGGACTACAATGAGCAGTTCTTC.

This clone was seen just once. The V call is TRBV7-9, the J call TRBJ2-7; D is possibly TRBD2 (5 bases). The CDR3 is 13 residues long. Per germline, CDR1 SEHNR and CDR2 FQNEAQ (reference sequence). V lost 4 bases and J 3 bases, leaving 10 bases between the germline ends. The CDR3 region is CASSSPGFYEQYF. The CDR3 DNA sequence: TGTGCCAGCAGCTCCCCGGGATTCTACGAGCAGTACTTC.

The rearrangement joins TRBV6-1 to TRBJ1-2; the match to TRBD1 covers 7 bases. The germline V gene encodes CDR1 MNHNS and CDR2 SASEGT. The CDR3 covers 15 residues. The ends lost 7 bases at V and 3 bases at J; junction bases unmatched: 11. CDR3 region: CASTRSGQDDYGYTF. In DNA form, the CDR3 reads TGTGCCAGCACTAGGTCCGGACAGGACGACTATGGCTACACCTTC.

The chain employs TRBV5-1 and TRBJ2-3, with 13 bases lining up with TRBD2. Germline V CDR1 and CDR2: SGHRS, YFSETQ. J lost 2 bases, V lost 1 base, and 7 bases had no gene match. This CDR3 has 18 amino acids. The CDR3 is CASSLTSGRGHLTDTQYF. The CDR3 coding sequence is TGCGCCAGCAGCTTGACTAGCGGGAGGGGGCACCTCACAGATACGCAGTATTTT.

This chain connects TRBV7-9 to TRBJ2-7; possibly TRBD2 for D (6 bases). V lost 1 base and J lost 3, with 7 bases in between. CDR3 size: 13 residues. The germline V gene encodes CDR1 SEHNR and CDR2 FQNEAQ (reference sequence). In DNA form, the CDR3 reads TGTGCCAGCAGCTTAGGGGGGGTCTACGAGCAGTACTTC. This codes for CASSLGGVYEQYF.

The V call is TRBV6-6, the J call TRBJ2-7; the D gene is possibly TRBD2 (5 bases). CDR3 size: 14 residues. V was clipped by 0 bases and J by 3 bases, with 9 bases between them. In germline, CDR1 is MNHNY, CDR2 SVGAGI (reference sequence). The CDR3 DNA follows: TGTGCCAGCAGTTACTCGCGGGCGCGCTACGAGCAGTACTTC. It encodes CASSYSRARYEQYF.

The chain couples TRBV5-6 to TRBJ2-7; 8 bases line up with TRBD2. Germline CDR1 and CDR2: SGHDT and YYEEEE. J was trimmed by 0 bases and V by 2 bases; bases with no gene match: 4. The CDR3 is made up of 15 amino acids. The CDR3 region has the DNA TGTGCCAGCAGCTTTACTAGCGGCAGCTCCTACGAGCAGTACTTC. Its protein is CASSFTSGSSYEQYF.

V gene TRBV19 combines with J gene TRBJ1-1; weak D call: TRBD1 (5 bases). The germline CDR1 and CDR2 sequences are LNHDA and SQIVND (reference sequence). Trimming removed 4 bases from V and 5 bases from J, with 20 bases in between. This CDR3 is 16 amino acids long. The chain's CDR3 is CASSTPERQLPTEAFF. The CDR3 region has the DNA TGTGCCAGTAGTACTCCAGAGCGACAGCTCCCTACTGAAGCTTTCTTT.